The T cell receptor (beta chain) described here comes from a study of cytomegalovirus exposure and HLA in healthy donors. Study in general: The same platform was used for the 120 validation repertoires and the approximately 670 first-cohort repertoires, a later analysis reported.

General study findings and limits: The study labeled around 160 TCR beta chains cytomegalovirus-associated.

Produced via immunoSEQ multiplex PCR; TCRdb's table is partial and in-frame only. The data contain roughly 64,000 clones, roughly 95% of them seen just once; the ten biggest clones take up about 6%. A note on this clone: Its antigen is not identified.

V gave up 1 base and J gave up 4 bases; unmatched junction bases: 3. Germline loops: CDR1 MNHNS, CDR2 SASEGT. This CDR3 contains 14 residues. The chain employs TRBV6-1 and TRBJ1-2; TRBD1 aligns across 7 bases. Sequenced material: PBMCs. The receptor comes from a woman in her late teens or twenties in good health and CMV-seropositive. CDR3: CASSEVTGTYGYTF. CDR3 bases: TGTGCCAGCAGTGAAGTGACAGGGACCTATGGCTACACCTTC.